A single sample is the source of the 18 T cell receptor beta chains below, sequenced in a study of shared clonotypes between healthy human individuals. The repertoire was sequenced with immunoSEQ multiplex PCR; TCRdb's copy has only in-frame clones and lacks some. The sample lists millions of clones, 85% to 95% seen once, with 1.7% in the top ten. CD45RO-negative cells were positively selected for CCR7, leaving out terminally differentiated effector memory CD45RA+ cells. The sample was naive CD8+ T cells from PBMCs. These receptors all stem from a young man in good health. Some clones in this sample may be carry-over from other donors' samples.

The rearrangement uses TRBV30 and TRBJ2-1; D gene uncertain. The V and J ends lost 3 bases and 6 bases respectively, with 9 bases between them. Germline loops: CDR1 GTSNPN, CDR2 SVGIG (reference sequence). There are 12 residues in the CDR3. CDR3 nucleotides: TGTGCCTGGAGCTTACCACTCAATGAGCAGTTCTTC. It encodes CAWSLPLNEQFF. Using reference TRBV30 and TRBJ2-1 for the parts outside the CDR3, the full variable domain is SQTIHQWPATLVQPVGSPLSLECTVEGTSNPNLYWYRQAAGRGLQLLFYSVGIGQISSEVPQNLSASRPQDRQFILSSKKLLLSDSGFYLCAWSLPLNEQFFGPGTRLTVL.

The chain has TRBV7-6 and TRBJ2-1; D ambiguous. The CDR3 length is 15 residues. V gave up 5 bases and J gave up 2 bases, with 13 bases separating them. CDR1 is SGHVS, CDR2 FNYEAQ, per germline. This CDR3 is CASSKNLIAYNEQFF. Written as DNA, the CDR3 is TGTGCCAGCAGCAAAAACCTAATAGCCTACAATGAGCAGTTCTTC.

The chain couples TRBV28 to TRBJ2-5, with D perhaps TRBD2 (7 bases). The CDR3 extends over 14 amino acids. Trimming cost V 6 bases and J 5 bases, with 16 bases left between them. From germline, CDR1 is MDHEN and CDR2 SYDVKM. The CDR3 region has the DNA TGTGCCAGCAGGGGGGGGCTAGATTTGGAGACCCAGTACTTC. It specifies CASRGGLDLETQYF.

In nucleotides, the CDR3 is TGTGCCAGCAGTTTATCCCCCGGGACAACCTACGAGCAGTACTTC. Translation gives CASSLSPGTTYEQYF. V and J are TRBV27 and TRBJ2-7, with a weak D call TRBD1 (6 bases). Germline V gene lookup returns CDR1 MNHEY and CDR2 SMNVEV (reference sequence). This CDR3 region has 15 residues. V dropped 0 bases and J dropped 2 bases, with 11 bases sitting between them.

For the CDR3, the DNA is TGCGCCAGCAGCCAAGATATCCGACTAGCGGCAGCGGGGGAGCAGTACTTC. It is translated as CASSQDIRLAAAGEQYF. V usage is TRBV4-1 and J usage is TRBJ2-7; 9 nucleotides line up with TRBD2. Germline V CDR1 and CDR2: MGHRA, YSYEKL. CDR3 length: 17 residues. Trimming removed 0 bases from V and 7 bases from J; junction bases left unmatched: 13.

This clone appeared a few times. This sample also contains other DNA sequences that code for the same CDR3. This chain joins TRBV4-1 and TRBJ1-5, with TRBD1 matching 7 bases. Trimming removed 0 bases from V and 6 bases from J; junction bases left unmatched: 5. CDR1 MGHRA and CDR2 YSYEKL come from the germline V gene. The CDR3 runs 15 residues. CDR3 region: CASSQDGRGGQPQHF. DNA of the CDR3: TGCGCCAGCAGCCAAGATGGCAGGGGGGGTCAGCCCCAGCATTTT.

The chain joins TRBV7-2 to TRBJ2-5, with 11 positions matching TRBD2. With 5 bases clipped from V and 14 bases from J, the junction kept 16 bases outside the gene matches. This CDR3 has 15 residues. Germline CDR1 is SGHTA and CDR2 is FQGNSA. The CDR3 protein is CASSPSVPPTSGSYF. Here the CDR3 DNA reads TGTGCCAGCAGCCCGTCAGTCCCTCCCACTAGCGGGAGTTACTTC.

The CDR3 loop is CASSSAGLVSGEQYF. CDR3 DNA sequence: TGTGCCAGCAGTTCAGCGGGACTAGTTTCTGGCGAGCAGTACTTC. The rearrangement links TRBV7-9 to TRBJ2-7; 8 bases fit TRBD2. Losses at the gene ends were 6 bases for V and 6 bases for J; bases not matched to a gene: 13. Germline V gives CDR1 SEHNR, CDR2 FQNEAQ (reference sequence). This CDR3 region has 15 residues.

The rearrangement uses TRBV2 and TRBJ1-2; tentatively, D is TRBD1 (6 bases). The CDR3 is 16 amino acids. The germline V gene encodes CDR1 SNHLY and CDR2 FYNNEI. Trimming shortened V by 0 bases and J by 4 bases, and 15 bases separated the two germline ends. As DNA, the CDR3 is TGTGCCAGCAGTGAAGCGCGGGGGCGCGGGGGCTATGGCTACACCTTC. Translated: CASSEARGRGGYGYTF.

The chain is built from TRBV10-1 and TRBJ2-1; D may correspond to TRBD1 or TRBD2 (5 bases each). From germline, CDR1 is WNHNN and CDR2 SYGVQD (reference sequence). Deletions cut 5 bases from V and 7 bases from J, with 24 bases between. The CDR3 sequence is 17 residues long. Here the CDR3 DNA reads TGCGCCAGCAGTCCCACCGAGTCCGAGGGGAGCTTAAATGAGCAGTTCTTC. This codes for CASSPTESEGSLNEQFF.

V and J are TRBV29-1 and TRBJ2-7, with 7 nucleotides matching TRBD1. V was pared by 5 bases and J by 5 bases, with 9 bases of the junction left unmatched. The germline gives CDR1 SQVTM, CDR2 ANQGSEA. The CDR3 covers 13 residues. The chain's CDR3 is CSVYATGSNEQYF. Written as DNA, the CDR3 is TGCAGCGTTTATGCGACAGGGAGCAACGAGCAGTACTTC.

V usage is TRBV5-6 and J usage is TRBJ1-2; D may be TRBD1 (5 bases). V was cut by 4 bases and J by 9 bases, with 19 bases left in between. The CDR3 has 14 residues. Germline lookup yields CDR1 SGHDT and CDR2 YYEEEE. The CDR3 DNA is TGTGCCAGCAGCGCCCGGTGGGGGGAACGAAGCTACACCTTC. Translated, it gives CASSARWGERSYTF.

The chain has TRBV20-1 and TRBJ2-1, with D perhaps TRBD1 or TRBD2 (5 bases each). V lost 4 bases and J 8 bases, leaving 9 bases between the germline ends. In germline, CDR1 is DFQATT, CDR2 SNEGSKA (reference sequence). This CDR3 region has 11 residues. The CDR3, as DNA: TGCAGTGCTAAGAGGGGCCATGAGCAGTTCTTC. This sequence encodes CSAKRGHEQFF.

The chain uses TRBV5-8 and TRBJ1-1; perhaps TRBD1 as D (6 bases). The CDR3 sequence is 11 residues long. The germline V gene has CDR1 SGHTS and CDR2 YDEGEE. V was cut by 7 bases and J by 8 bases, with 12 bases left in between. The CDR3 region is CASEQGTEAFF. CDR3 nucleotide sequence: TGTGCCAGCGAACAGGGAACGGAAGCTTTCTTT.

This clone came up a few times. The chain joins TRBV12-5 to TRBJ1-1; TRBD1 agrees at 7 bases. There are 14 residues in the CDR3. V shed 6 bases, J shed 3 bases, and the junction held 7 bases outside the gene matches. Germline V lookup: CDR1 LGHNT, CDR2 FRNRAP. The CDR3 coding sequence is TGTGCTAGTGGCCCCAGGGGGTTCGACACTGAAGCTTTCTTT. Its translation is CASGPRGFDTEAFF.

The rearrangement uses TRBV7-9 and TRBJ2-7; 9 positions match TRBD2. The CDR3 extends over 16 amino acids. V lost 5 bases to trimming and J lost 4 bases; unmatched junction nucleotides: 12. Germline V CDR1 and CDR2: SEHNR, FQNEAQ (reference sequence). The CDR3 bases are TGTGCCAGCAGCACCGGGGGCGGGAGGGCCGCTTACGAGCAGTACTTC. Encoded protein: CASSTGGGRAAYEQYF.

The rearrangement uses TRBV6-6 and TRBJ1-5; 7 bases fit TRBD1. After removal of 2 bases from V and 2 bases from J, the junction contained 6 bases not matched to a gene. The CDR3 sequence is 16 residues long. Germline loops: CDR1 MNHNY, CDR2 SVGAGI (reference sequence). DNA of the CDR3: TGTGCCAGCAGTTACAGTACAGGGGTGGGCAATCAGCCCCAGCATTTT. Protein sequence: CASSYSTGVGNQPQHF.

CDR3 protein: CASSAGQGTVNTEAFF. In nucleotides, the CDR3 is TGTGCCAGCAGCGCCGGACAGGGGACCGTGAACACTGAAGCTTTCTTT. The chain is built from TRBV9 and TRBJ1-1; 9 nucleotides align to TRBD1. Germline assignment: CDR1 SGDLS and CDR2 YYNGEE. The CDR3 consists of 16 residues. J gave up 0 bases and V 3 bases, and 6 bases lay outside the gene matches.